This is a list of T cell receptor beta chains from one sample in a study of technical replicates of blood from a handful of donors. Sequencing used immunoSEQ multiplex PCR; TCRdb keeps in-frame clones, though not all of them. The sample includes around 75,000 clones, just over 90% of them seen just once. The sequencing sample was made of T cells isolated from PBMCs. These receptors were obtained from a human donor in good health. CDR3s include the opening cysteine and the closing phenylalanine or tryptophan. The D gene is left open where the match is weak. Expanded clones are given a class, and other clones once, few, many or no size at all.

16	TRBV2	NA	TRBJ2-3	NA	CASSEFQGLSTDTQYF	TGTGCCAGCAGTGAATTCCAGGGTCTGAGCACAGATACGCAGTATTTT
16	TRBV5-4	NA	TRBJ2-7	NA	CASSIRDGGPFYEQYF	TGTGCCAGCAGCATCAGGGACGGGGGGCCTTTCTACGAGCAGTACTTC
14	TRBV29-1	NA	TRBJ1-2	TRBD1	CSVQRDRGDYGYTF	TGCAGCGTGCAGAGGGACAGGGGGGATTATGGCTACACCTTC
15	TRBV19	NA	TRBJ2-1	TRBD2	CASSVEAGDYNEQFF	TGTGCCAGTAGTGTTGAAGCGGGAGATTACAATGAGCAGTTCTTC
16	TRBV6-1	NA	TRBJ2-2	TRBD2	CASSEWEGGWTGELFF	TGTGCCAGCAGTGAATGGGAGGGAGGGTGGACCGGGGAGCTGTTTTTT
15	TRBV10-3	NA	TRBJ2-1	TRBD2	CAISVLAGVINEQFF	TGTGCCATCAGCGTTCTAGCGGGAGTAATCAATGAGCAGTTCTTC
17	TRBV19	NA	TRBJ2-1	NA	CASSMASDPLSYNEQFF	TGTGCCAGTAGTATGGCTAGCGACCCCCTCTCCTACAATGAGCAGTTCTTC
17	TRBV7-6	NA	TRBJ2-7	NA	CASSLGSADSGTYEQYF	TGTGCCAGCAGCTTAGGTAGCGCGGACAGTGGGACCTACGAGCAGTACTTC
14	TRBV7-2	NA	TRBJ2-7	NA	CASSLTGVSYEQYF	TGTGCCAGCAGCTTAACGGGGGTCTCCTACGAGCAGTACTTC
17	TRBV6-1	NA	TRBJ1-1	NA	CASSGPVRGPLNTEAFF	TGTGCCAGCAGTGGACCGGTCAGGGGCCCTCTGAACACTGAAGCTTTCTTT
14	TRBV19	once	TRBJ2-1	NA	CASSIDLVNNEQFF	TGTGCCAGTAGTATAGATCTAGTGAACAATGAGCAGTTCTTC
15	TRBV30	NA	TRBJ2-7	NA	CACSSGPQSSYEQYF	TGTGCCTGTTCGTCGGGTCCTCAAAGCTCCTACGAGCAGTACTTC
19	TRBV4-2	NA	TRBJ2-2	TRBD2	CASSQAGLAGGRRTGELFF	TGTGCCAGCAGCCAAGCCGGCCTAGCGGGGGGGAGAAGGACCGGGGAGCTGTTTTTT
15	TRBV21-1	NA	TRBJ2-3	NA	CAGSTGGEKVDTQYF	TGTGCCGGGAGCACCGGGGGGGAGAAAGTGGATACGCAGTATTTT
12	TRBV11-3	NA	TRBJ2-7	NA	CASSFSIREQYF	TGTGCCAGCAGCTTTAGCATTCGGGAGCAGTACTTC
11	TRBV2	NA	TRBJ1-6	NA	CASTASRPLHF	TGTGCCAGCACTGCGAGTAGACCCCTCCACTTT
12	TRBV29-1	NA	TRBJ2-5	NA	CSVNGDQETQYF	TGCAGCGTCAACGGGGACCAAGAGACCCAGTACTTC
14	TRBV6-5	NA	TRBJ1-1	NA	CASSYSSGDTEAFF	TGTGCCAGCAGTTACTCGTCCGGGGACACTGAAGCTTTCTTT
12	TRBV29-1	once	TRBJ2-7	NA	CSVWTARYEQYF	TGCAGCGTCTGGACAGCCCGCTACGAGCAGTACTTC
11	TRBV5-1	once	TRBJ2-1	NA	CASSLGPGQFF	TGCGCCAGCAGCTTGGGTCCCGGGCAGTTCTTC
16	TRBV4-1	NA	TRBJ1-2	TRBD1	CASSLWDTQGALGYTF	TGCGCCAGCAGCTTGTGGGACACACAGGGGGCCCTGGGCTACACCTTC
17	TRBV5-4	NA	TRBJ2-1	NA	CASSPKGGGSSYNEQFF	TGTGCCAGCAGCCCAAAGGGGGGAGGGAGCTCCTACAATGAGCAGTTCTTC
11	TRBV30	NA	TRBJ1-3	NA	CAWSGGFTLYF	TGTGCCTGGAGTGGCGGTTTTACCCTATATTTT
15	TRBV7-8	few	TRBJ2-7	NA	CASSLAQGPSYEQYF	TGTGCCAGCAGCTTAGCACAGGGTCCCTCCTACGAGCAGTACTTC
17	TRBV28	NA	TRBJ1-1	TRBD1	CASNTRHRQGAAVGAFF	TGTGCCTCTAACACCAGACATAGACAGGGCGCTGCTGTGGGAGCTTTCTTT
15	TRBV5-1	NA	TRBJ1-1	TRBD1	CASSLAGQGNTEAFF	TGCGCCAGCAGCTTGGCTGGACAGGGGAACACTGAAGCTTTCTTT
14	TRBV27	NA	TRBJ2-5	TRBD1	CASSVQGPQGAQYF	TGTGCCAGCAGCGTACAGGGTCCTCAGGGGGCCCAGTACTTC
20	TRBV12-5	once	TRBJ2-1	TRBD2	CASGTRTMETSGGEIDEQFF	TGTGCTAGTGGTACACGGACGATGGAGACTAGCGGGGGGGAAATAGATGAGCAGTTCTTC
15	TRBV5-6	NA	TRBJ2-7	NA	CASSVATGRSYEQYF	TGTGCCAGCAGCGTGGCCACAGGGCGCTCCTACGAGCAGTACTTC
14	TRBV4-2	NA	TRBJ2-1	NA	CASSPGGPGLEQFF	TGTGCCAGCAGCCCCGGGGGGCCGGGGCTGGAGCAGTTCTTC